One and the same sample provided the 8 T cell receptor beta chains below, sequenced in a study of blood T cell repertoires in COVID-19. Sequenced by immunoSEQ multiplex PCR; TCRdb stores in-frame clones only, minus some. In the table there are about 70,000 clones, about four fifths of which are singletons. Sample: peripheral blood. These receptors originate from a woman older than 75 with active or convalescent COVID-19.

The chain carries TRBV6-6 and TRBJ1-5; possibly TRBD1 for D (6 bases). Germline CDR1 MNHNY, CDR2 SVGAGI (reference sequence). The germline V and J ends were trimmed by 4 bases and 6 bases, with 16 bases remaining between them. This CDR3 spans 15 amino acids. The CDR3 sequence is CASSSGQWSGQPQHF. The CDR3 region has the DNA TGTGCCAGCAGTTCAGGACAGTGGTCGGGTCAGCCCCAGCATTTT.

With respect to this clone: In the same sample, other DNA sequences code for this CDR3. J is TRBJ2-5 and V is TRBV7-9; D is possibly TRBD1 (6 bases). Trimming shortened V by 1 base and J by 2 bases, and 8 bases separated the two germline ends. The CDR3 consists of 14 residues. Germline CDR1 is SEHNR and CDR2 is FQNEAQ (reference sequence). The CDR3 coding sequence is TGTGCCAGCAGCTTAGTAGGGGGACAAGAGACCCAGTACTTC. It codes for CASSLVGGQETQYF.

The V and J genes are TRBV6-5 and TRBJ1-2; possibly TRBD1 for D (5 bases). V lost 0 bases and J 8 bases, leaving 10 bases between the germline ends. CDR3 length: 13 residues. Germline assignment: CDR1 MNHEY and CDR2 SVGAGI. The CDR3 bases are TGTGCCAGCAGTTACTCGGGACTGAAAGGCTACACCTTC. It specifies CASSYSGLKGYTF.

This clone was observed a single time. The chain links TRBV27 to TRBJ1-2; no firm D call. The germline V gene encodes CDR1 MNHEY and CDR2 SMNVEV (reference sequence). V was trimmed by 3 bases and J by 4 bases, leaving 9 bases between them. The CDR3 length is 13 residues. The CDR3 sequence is CASSLVTGYGYTF. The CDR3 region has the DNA TGTGCCAGCAGTTTGGTGACTGGCTATGGCTACACCTTC.

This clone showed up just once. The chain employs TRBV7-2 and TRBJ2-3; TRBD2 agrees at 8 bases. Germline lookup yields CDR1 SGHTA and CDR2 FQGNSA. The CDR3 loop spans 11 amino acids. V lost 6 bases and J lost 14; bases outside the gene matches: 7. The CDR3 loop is CASRVGLVAYF. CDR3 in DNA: TGTGCCAGCAGGGTGGGACTAGTAGCGTATTTT.

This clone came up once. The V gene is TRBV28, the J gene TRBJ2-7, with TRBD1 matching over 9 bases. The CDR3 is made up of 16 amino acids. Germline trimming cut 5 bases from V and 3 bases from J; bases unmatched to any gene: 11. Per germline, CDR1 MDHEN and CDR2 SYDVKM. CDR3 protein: CASSLYSGTGIYEQYF. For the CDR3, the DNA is TGTGCCAGCAGTCTCTATTCCGGGACAGGGATCTACGAGCAGTACTTC. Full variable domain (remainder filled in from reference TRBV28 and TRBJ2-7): DVKVTQSSRYLVKRTGEKVFLECVQDMDHENMFWYRQDPGLGLRLIYFSYDVKMKEKGDIPEGYSVSREKKERFSLILESASTNQTSMYLCASSLYSGTGIYEQYFGPGTRLTVT.

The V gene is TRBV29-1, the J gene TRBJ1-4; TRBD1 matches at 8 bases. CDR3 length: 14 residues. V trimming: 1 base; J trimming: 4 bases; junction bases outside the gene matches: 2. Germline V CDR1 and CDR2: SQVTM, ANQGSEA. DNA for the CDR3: TGCAGCGTTGAAGGGACAGGGAATAATGAAAAACTGTTTTTT. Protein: CSVEGTGNNEKLFF.

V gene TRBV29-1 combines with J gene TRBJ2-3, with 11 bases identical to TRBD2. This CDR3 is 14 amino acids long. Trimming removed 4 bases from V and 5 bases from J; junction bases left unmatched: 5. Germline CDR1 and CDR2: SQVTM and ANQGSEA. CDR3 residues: CSVVFSGGVDTQYF. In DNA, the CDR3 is TGCAGCGTTGTGTTTAGCGGGGGGGTAGATACGCAGTATTTT.